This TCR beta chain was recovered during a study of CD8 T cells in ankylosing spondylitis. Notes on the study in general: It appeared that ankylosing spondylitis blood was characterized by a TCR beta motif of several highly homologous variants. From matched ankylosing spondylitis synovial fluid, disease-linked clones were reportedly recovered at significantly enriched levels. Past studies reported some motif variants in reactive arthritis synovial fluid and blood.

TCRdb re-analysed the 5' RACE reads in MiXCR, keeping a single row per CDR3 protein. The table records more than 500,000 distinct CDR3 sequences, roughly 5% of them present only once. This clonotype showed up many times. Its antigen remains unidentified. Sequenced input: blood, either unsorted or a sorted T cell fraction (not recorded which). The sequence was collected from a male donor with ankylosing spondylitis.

CDR3 loop: CASSPGQGIPDTQYF. CDR3 in DNA: TGCGCCAGCAGCCCGGGACAGGGGATCCCAGATACGCAGTATTTT. The chain combines TRBV5-1 with TRBJ2-3; 10 bases agree with TRBD1. The V gene end was trimmed by 4 bases and the J gene end by 4 bases; junction bases not matched to a gene: 6. Germline-derived CDR1 and CDR2 are SGHRS and YFSETQ. There are 15 residues in the CDR3.